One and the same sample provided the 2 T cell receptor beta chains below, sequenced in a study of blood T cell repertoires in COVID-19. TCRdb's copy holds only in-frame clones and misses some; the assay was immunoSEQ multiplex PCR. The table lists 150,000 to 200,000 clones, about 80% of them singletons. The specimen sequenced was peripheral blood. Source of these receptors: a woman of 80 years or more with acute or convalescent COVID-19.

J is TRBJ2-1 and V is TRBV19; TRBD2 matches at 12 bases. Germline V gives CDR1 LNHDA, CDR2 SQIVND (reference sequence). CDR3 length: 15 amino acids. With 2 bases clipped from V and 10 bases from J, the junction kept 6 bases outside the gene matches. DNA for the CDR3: TGTGCCAGTAGTATACTAGCGGGAGGGCCAAAGGAGCAGTTCTTC. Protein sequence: CASSILAGGPKEQFF. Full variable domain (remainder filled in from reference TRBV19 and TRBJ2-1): DGGITQSPKYLFRKEGQNVTLSCEQNLNHDAMYWYRQDPGQGLRLIYYSQIVNDFQKGDIAEGYSVSREKKESFPLTVTSAQKNPTAFYLCASSILAGGPKEQFFGPGTRLTVL.

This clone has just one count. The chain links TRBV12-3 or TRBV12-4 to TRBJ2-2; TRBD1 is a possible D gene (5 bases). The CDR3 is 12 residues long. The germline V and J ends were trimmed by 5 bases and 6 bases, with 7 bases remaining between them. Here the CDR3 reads CASSAGPGELFF. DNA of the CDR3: TGTGCCAGCAGTGCAGGGCCCGGGGAGCTGTTTTTT.